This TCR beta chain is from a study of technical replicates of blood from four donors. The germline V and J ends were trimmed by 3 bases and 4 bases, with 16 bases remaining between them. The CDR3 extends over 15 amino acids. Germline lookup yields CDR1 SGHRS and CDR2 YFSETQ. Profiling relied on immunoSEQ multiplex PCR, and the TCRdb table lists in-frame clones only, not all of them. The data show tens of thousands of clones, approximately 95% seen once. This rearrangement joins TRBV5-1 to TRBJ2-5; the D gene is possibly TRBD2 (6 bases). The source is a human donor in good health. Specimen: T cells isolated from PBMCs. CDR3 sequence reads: CASSSGTLGGETQYF. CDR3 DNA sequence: TGCGCCAGCAGCTCGGGGACGTTGGGGGGAGAGACCCAGTACTTC. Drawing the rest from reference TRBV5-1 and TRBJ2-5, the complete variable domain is KAGVTQTPRYLIKTRGQQVTLSCSPISGHRSVSWYQQTPGQGLQFLFEYFSETQRNKGNFPGRFSGRQFSNSRSEMNVSTLELGDSALYLCASSSGTLGGETQYFGPGTRLLVL.